These T cell receptor beta chains were read from a single sample in a study of T cell responses to AZD1222 COVID-19 vaccine. The table came from immunoSEQ multiplex PCR; TCRdb's copy has only in-frame clones and leaves some out. The sample records 250,000 to 300,000 clones, approximately 94% being singletons. The source material was peripheral blood, sampled 28 days after the second AZD1222 dose. These receptors were obtained from an adult who received the AZD1222 COVID-19 vaccine. Both conserved end residues are part of each CDR3. A D gene is named only where the DNA matches it firmly. Clone size is shown for a subset of rows, as once, few, many or a class of expanded clone.

length	size	V	J	D	DNA	CDR3
14	.	TRBV28	TRBJ2-4	.	TGTGCCAGCAGTTTAGGGGGGCCCGAAAACATTCAGTACTTC	CASSLGGPENIQYF
15	.	TRBV7-2	TRBJ2-6	TRBD1	TGTGCCAGCAGCTTAGACAGGGGGGAGGCCAACGTCCTGACTTTC	CASSLDRGEANVLTF
14	.	TRBV21-1	TRBJ1-4	.	TGTGCCAGCAGCAAAGTCACAGGGAAGGAAAAACTGTTTTTT	CASSKVTGKEKLFF
14	.	TRBV9	TRBJ1-1	TRBD1	TGTGCCAGCAGCGTAACAGGGGAAAACACTGAAGCTTTCTTT	CASSVTGENTEAFF
16	.	TRBV4-1	TRBJ1-4	.	TGCGCCAGCAGCCAAGGTGGGCCAGGGGTTGGGGAAAAACTGTTTTTT	CASSQGGPGVGEKLFF
14	.	TRBV27	TRBJ2-5	.	TGTGCCAGCAGTTTATCGGCAGGGATAGAGACCCAGTACTTC	CASSLSAGIETQYF
14	.	TRBV15	TRBJ1-1	.	TGTGCCACCAGCAGGGGTGGGGCTCGGGCTGAAGCTTTCTTT	CATSRGGARAEAFF
12	.	TRBV28	TRBJ1-1	.	TGTGCCAGCAGTTTAGGGAACACTGAAGCTTTCTTT	CASSLGNTEAFF
19	once	TRBV11-2	TRBJ2-4	.	TGTGCCAGCAGCTCCCTATTTGGTGACAGTTTTTTAGCCAAAAACATTCAGTACTTC	CASSSLFGDSFLAKNIQYF
13	.	TRBV19	TRBJ2-5	TRBD2	TGTGCCAGTAAACTAGCGGGAGAAGGGACCCAGTACTTC	CASKLAGEGTQYF
12	.	TRBV28	TRBJ1-2	.	TGTGCCAGCAGTCGTCAGGGGAATGGCTACACCTTC	CASSRQGNGYTF
14	once	TRBV19	TRBJ2-7	.	TGTGCCAGTAGTATAGGCAACGGAGCCTACGAGCAGTACTTC	CASSIGNGAYEQYF
14	.	TRBV11-3	TRBJ1-2	.	TGTGCCAGCAGCCCCCCAGTTCCGGCCGATGGCTACACCTTC	CASSPPVPADGYTF
16	.	TRBV28	TRBJ2-7	.	TGTGCCAGCAGTTTTTCTCGGAGCGAGGGTTCCTACGAGCAGTACTTC	CASSFSRSEGSYEQYF
17	.	TRBV6-1	TRBJ1-5	.	TGTGCCAGCAGTGAAGGAGGTGGATCCTATAGCAATCAGCCCCAGCATTTT	CASSEGGGSYSNQPQHF
14	once	TRBV19	TRBJ1-2	.	TGTGCCAGTACCCCAACAGGGTCTAACTATGGCTACACCTTC	CASTPTGSNYGYTF
13	.	TRBV2	TRBJ1-1	.	TGTGCCAGCAGTGCACAGTGGAACACTGAAGCTTTCTTT	CASSAQWNTEAFF
11	.	TRBV28	TRBJ2-7	.	TGTGCCAGCAGCATACACGGCGAGCAGTACTTC	CASSIHGEQYF
13	.	TRBV6-1	TRBJ1-6	.	TGTGCCAGCAGTGATCAGGAGAATTCACCCCTCCACTTT	CASSDQENSPLHF
15	once	TRBV7-3	TRBJ2-1	TRBD1	TGTGCCAGCAGCCGCAGGACAGGTGGGAACAATGAGCAGTTCTTC	CASSRRTGGNNEQFF
13	once	TRBV7-2	TRBJ2-1	.	TGTGCCAGCAGCTTAAGCTCCTACAATGAGCAGTTCTTC	CASSLSSYNEQFF
16	.	TRBV12-5	TRBJ2-7	.	TGTGCTAGTGGTCTCCCCCGGACCGTCAACCCGAACGAGCAGTACTTC	CASGLPRTVNPNEQYF
13	once	TRBV10-1	TRBJ2-3	.	TGCGCCAGCAGTGTCTCCCGGGACATAGCGCAGTATTTT	CASSVSRDIAQYF
13	.	TRBV2	TRBJ2-4	TRBD1	TGTGCCAGCAGTGCGACAGGGATGGGCATTCAGTACTTC	CASSATGMGIQYF
13	.	TRBV7-2	TRBJ2-3	.	TGTGCCAGCAGCTTTCCCGGCACAGATACGCAGTATTTT	CASSFPGTDTQYF
15	once	TRBV18	TRBJ2-7	TRBD1	TGTGCCAGCTCACCGCAGGGGGACGGAGCCTACGAGCAGTACTTC	CASSPQGDGAYEQYF
11	.	TRBV12-3/TRBV12-4	TRBJ1-5	.	TGTGCCAGCAGTCGCCTCGGAGCCCAGCATTTT	CASSRLGAQHF
16	.	TRBV9	TRBJ2-4	.	TGTGCCAGCAGCGTAGGTTCAGGACCCCCAACGGACATTCAGTACTTC	CASSVGSGPPTDIQYF
14	.	TRBV5-5	TRBJ1-5	.	TGTGCCAGCAGCTCTGGGGTTAGCAATCAGCCCCAGCATTTT	CASSSGVSNQPQHF
13	.	TRBV12-5	TRBJ2-2	.	TGTGCTAGTGGTCCCTCGAGGGCCGGGGAGCTGTTTTTT	CASGPSRAGELFF
14	many	TRBV5-6	TRBJ2-5	TRBD2	TGTGCCAGCAGCTTGGGCAGACTAGCAGGGACCCAGTACTTC	CASSLGRLAGTQYF
14	.	TRBV5-1	TRBJ1-2	TRBD1	TGCGCCAGCAGCATGGCGGACAGGAGCTATGGCTACACCTTC	CASSMADRSYGYTF
16	few	TRBV3-1/TRBV3-2	TRBJ2-1	TRBD2	TGTGCCAGCAGCCAATCCGGGACTAGCGGGGGCAATGAGCAGTTCTTC	CASSQSGTSGGNEQFF
16	.	TRBV9	TRBJ1-3	TRBD1	TGTGCCAGCAGCCTCCGACAGGGTGGTCCGATAAACACCATATATTTT	CASSLRQGGPINTIYF
14	.	TRBV7-8	TRBJ1-5	.	TGTGCCAGCAGCCCGATACCGGGGAATCAGCCCCAGCATTTT	CASSPIPGNQPQHF
17	.	TRBV7-7	TRBJ2-2	TRBD2	TGTGCCAGCAGTCGCGGCGGCGGGAGGCCGAACACCGGGGAGCTGTTTTTT	CASSRGGGRPNTGELFF
15	.	TRBV6-5	TRBJ1-3	.	TGTGCCAGCGGCGGGGGGCCTGGTCTGGGAAACACCATATATTTT	CASGGGPGLGNTIYF
15	.	TRBV4-2	TRBJ2-7	.	TGTGCCAGCAGCTTAAGGGACCCCCCCGGGCACGAGCAGTACTTC	CASSLRDPPGHEQYF
15	.	TRBV10-2	TRBJ1-3	.	TGCGCCAGCAGTGTAGGAACAGACCTGTTGGGCACCATATATTTT	CASSVGTDLLGTIYF
15	.	TRBV18	TRBJ2-3	.	TGTGCCAGCTCACCCACCCAGGGGAGTCCTGATACGCAGTATTTT	CASSPTQGSPDTQYF
12	.	TRBV5-6	TRBJ1-5	.	TGTGCCAGCAGCTTGGGTGATCAGCCCCAGCATTTT	CASSLGDQPQHF
15	.	TRBV7-3	TRBJ1-2	.	TGTGCCAGCAGCCCAACGGGGCCGAGGGGCTATGGCTACACCTTC	CASSPTGPRGYGYTF
11	.	TRBV28	TRBJ1-1	.	TGTGCCAGCAGTTGGACGGATGAAGCTTTCTTT	CASSWTDEAFF
14	once	TRBV11-3	TRBJ2-1	TRBD1	TGTGCCAGCAGCTTAAGACAGGGATACAATGAGCAGTTCTTC	CASSLRQGYNEQFF
13	.	TRBV20-1	TRBJ2-3	TRBD2	TGCAGTGCTAGTAGCGGGGGGGCAGATACGCAGTATTTT	CSASSGGADTQYF
13	.	TRBV2	TRBJ1-1	.	TGTGCCAGCACCCAAGGAACCTCCACTGAAGCTTTCTTT	CASTQGTSTEAFF
14	.	TRBV7-9	TRBJ1-2	.	TGTGCCAGCAGCTCCAGGGGCGGCCGATATGGCTACACCTTC	CASSSRGGRYGYTF
12	.	TRBV28	TRBJ1-5	.	TGTGCCTCCGAGGGGTGGAATCAGCCCCAGCATTTT	CASEGWNQPQHF
15	.	TRBV5-8	TRBJ1-2	TRBD1	TGTGCCAGCAGTTACACCGGGACAGCAAGCTATGGCTACACCTTC	CASSYTGTASYGYTF
20	.	TRBV4-3	TRBJ2-2	TRBD1	TGCGCCAGCAGCCAAGATAGCTGGGACAGGGGCTCCGGGGACACCGGGGAGCTGTTTTTT	CASSQDSWDRGSGDTGELFF
15	once	TRBV5-1	TRBJ2-1	TRBD2	TGCGCCAGCAGCTTGTCCCTAGCGGGGGCAAATGAGCAGTTCTTC	CASSLSLAGANEQFF
13	.	TRBV3-1/TRBV3-2	TRBJ1-5	.	TGTGCCAGCAGCCAAGAAGGAAGGCAGCCCCAGCATTTT	CASSQEGRQPQHF
16	.	TRBV4-2	TRBJ2-1	TRBD2	TGTGCCAGCAGCCAAGATGCACTAGCGGGGGGGGATGAGCAGTTCTTC	CASSQDALAGGDEQFF
13	once	TRBV7-9	TRBJ2-7	.	TGTGCCAGCAGCTACGGGGACACTCCGGCGGAGTACTTC	CASSYGDTPAEYF
19	.	TRBV28	TRBJ1-6	.	TGTGCCAGCAGTTTATTACCAGGGCTCGAAGCTTGGTATAATTCACCCCTCCACTTT	CASSLLPGLEAWYNSPLHF
14	.	TRBV3-1/TRBV3-2	TRBJ1-1	.	TGTGCCAGCAGCCAAGCCGCCGGGGACACTGAAGCTTTCTTT	CASSQAAGDTEAFF
12	.	TRBV2	TRBJ2-7	TRBD1	TGTGCCAGCGCCGCGGACAGGGGGGAGCAGTACTTC	CASAADRGEQYF
15	.	TRBV11-2	TRBJ2-1	.	TGTGCCAGCATCACCGAGGGGCATCTGAACAATGAGCAGTTCTTC	CASITEGHLNNEQFF
11	.	TRBV20-1	TRBJ2-7	TRBD2	TGCAGTGCGGGGGGGAGCTACGAGCAGTACTTC	CSAGGSYEQYF